A single T cell receptor beta chain is shown here with its context. The CDR3 is 12 amino acids. V shed 4 bases and J shed 4 bases, with 8 bases lying between them. CDR1 is GTSNPN and CDR2 is SVGIG in the germline V gene (reference sequence). RNA, once extracted, was reverse transcribed into cDNA for use as the sequencing template. Assay used: immunoSEQ multiplex PCR; TCRdb lists only in-frame clones, some missing. Found here are some 82,000 clones, around 54% of them singletons; the top ten hold around 5.7%. These data come from a study of CD8+ T cells in alopecia areata. The genes are TRBV30 and TRBJ2-1; D call uncertain. Sample: NKG2D-high CD8+ T cells sorted from blood. The receptor was isolated from a human donor with alopecia areata. The DNA for the CDR3 is TGTGCCTGGATGCGAGGATACAATGAGCAGTTCTTC. This encodes CAWMRGYNEQFF.